Listed here are 21 T cell receptor beta chains from one sample, sequenced in a study of blood T cell repertoires in COVID-19 (dated by TCRdb to 2019 to 2021). Receptor amplification or capture employed the immunoSEQ multiplex PCR assay. TCRdb holds this immuneACCESS table with in-frame rearrangements only. Some clones are missing; in checked studies, unresolved V genes explain under half, and the rest has no known cause. The sample table lists some 48,000 clones, more than 75% of them with a count of one. Clones ranked in the top ten supply roughly 19% of the sample. The sequencing input was peripheral blood. These receptors were collected from a man between 65 and 79 years old with active COVID-19.

This chain joins TRBV20-1 and TRBJ1-5, with 7 bases that match TRBD1. Germline assignment: CDR1 DFQATT and CDR2 SNEGSKA (reference sequence). Germline trimming cut 5 bases from V and 9 bases from J; bases unmatched to any gene: 4. The CDR3 contains 11 residues. As DNA, the CDR3 is TGCAGTGCTGGACAGGTGAGGCCCCAGCATTTT. Its translation: CSAGQVRPQHF.

V is TRBV19 and J is TRBJ2-5; a possible D gene is TRBD1 (6 bases). Germline values: CDR1 LNHDA, CDR2 SQIVND (reference sequence). Trimming removed 5 bases from V and 1 base from J, with 14 bases in between. CDR3 length equals 15 residues. The CDR3 spells CASSPRQVAQETQYF. In nucleotides, the CDR3 is TGTGCCAGTAGTCCGCGACAGGTTGCCCAAGAGACCCAGTACTTC.

This clone occurred a few times. Within the sample, other DNA sequences also encode this same CDR3. The rearrangement joins TRBV6-5 to TRBJ2-7, with D possibly being TRBD1 (5 bases). The CDR3 spans 12 residues. Germline V gene lookup returns CDR1 MNHEY and CDR2 SVGAGI. V shed 6 bases and J shed 4 bases, with 10 bases lying between them. The CDR3 reads CASRPQGYEQYF. The CDR3 DNA sequence: TGTGCCAGCAGACCCCAGGGATACGAGCAGTACTTC.

J is TRBJ2-3 and V is TRBV5-4; 12 bases match TRBD2. This CDR3 has 19 amino acids. Germline V gives CDR1 SGHNT, CDR2 YYREEE (reference sequence). V gave up 0 bases and J gave up 1 base; unmatched junction bases: 9. CDR3 protein: CASSLERLAGVRGTDTQYF. DNA of the CDR3: TGTGCCAGCAGCTTGGAGAGACTAGCGGGAGTTAGGGGCACAGATACGCAGTATTTT. Supplemented by reference TRBV5-4 and TRBJ2-3, the full variable domain reads ETGVTQSPTHLIKTRGQQVTLRCSSQSGHNTVSWYQQALGQGPQFIFQYYREEENGRGNFPPRFSGLQFPNYSSELNVNALELDDSALYLCASSLERLAGVRGTDTQYFGPGTRLTVL.

The V gene is TRBV5-6, the J gene TRBJ1-2; possible D gene TRBD1, 6 bases. The V end was cut by 4 bases, the J end by 6 bases, with 13 bases between. Germline V CDR1 and CDR2: SGHDT, YYEEEE. The CDR3 extends over 13 amino acids. For the CDR3, the DNA is TGTGCCAGCAGCCTCGGACAGAATGATGGCTACACCTTC. Translating gives CASSLGQNDGYTF. Full variable domain (outside the CDR3, taken from reference TRBV5-6 and TRBJ1-2): DAGVTQSPTHLIKTRGQQVTLRCSPKSGHDTVSWYQQALGQGPQFIFQYYEEEERQRGNFPDRFSGHQFPNYSSELNVNALLLGDSALYLCASSLGQNDGYTFGSGTRLTVV.

The chain employs TRBV18 and TRBJ1-1, with unresolved D. The V end was cut by 6 bases, the J end by 3 bases, with 23 bases between. This CDR3 comprises 17 residues. Germline CDR1 and CDR2: KGHSH and LQKENI. The CDR3 bases are TGTGCCAGCTCTGAAGGGAGGCGGGCAGTAAGGTACACTGAAGCTTTCTTT. Translating gives CASSEGRRAVRYTEAFF.

The chain carries TRBV6-5 and TRBJ1-6; D is undetermined. This CDR3 contains 14 residues. Germline V CDR1 and CDR2: MNHEY, SVGAGI. Trimming left V 4 bases short and J 0 bases short, with 4 bases between. The CDR3 protein is CASSSGSYNSPLHF. The CDR3 DNA reads TGTGCCAGCAGTTCGGGCTCCTATAATTCACCCCTCCACTTT.

The genes are TRBV19 and TRBJ2-5; 8 nucleotides agree with TRBD2. Germline values: CDR1 LNHDA, CDR2 SQIVND (reference sequence). The CDR3 is made up of 15 amino acids. With V trimmed by 0 bases and J by 5 bases, 5 bases remained unmatched. CDR3 sequence (DNA): TGTGCCAGTAGTATAGATGCGGGAGGACGGGAGACCCAGTACTTC. Amino acids: CASSIDAGGRETQYF.

The CDR3 region is CASSQEGQGGDTQYF. The CDR3 coding sequence is TGCGCCAGCAGCCAAGAGGGGCAGGGGGGAGATACGCAGTATTTT. This sequence joins TRBV4-3 and TRBJ2-3, with D tentatively TRBD1 (7 bases). The V and J ends lost 0 bases and 5 bases respectively, with 12 bases between them. The CDR3 has 15 amino acids. Germline V gives CDR1 LGHNA, CDR2 YSLEER.

The J gene is TRBJ2-7, the V gene TRBV5-4; 14 nucleotides line up with TRBD2. Germline CDR1 and CDR2: SGHNT and YYREEE (reference sequence). The CDR3 consists of 18 residues. Trimming removed 4 bases from V and 3 bases from J; junction bases left unmatched: 12. The CDR3 here is CASSPGTSGRLGYYEQYF. The CDR3 DNA reads TGTGCCAGCAGCCCCGGGACTAGCGGGAGACTAGGTTACTACGAGCAGTACTTC.

The chain recombines TRBV5-1 with TRBJ1-4, with a tentative D call TRBD1 (5 bases). Trimming stripped 0 bases from V and 6 bases from J, with 18 bases between. The CDR3 is 17 amino acids. Looked up from germline, CDR1 is SGHRS and CDR2 is YFSETQ. CDR3 amino acids: CASSLGPGAEGHEKLFF. CDR3 in DNA: TGCGCCAGCAGCTTGGGTCCGGGCGCGGAGGGGCATGAAAAACTGTTTTTT.

This chain uses TRBV28 with TRBJ2-1; 9 bases map to TRBD1. Germline V lookup: CDR1 MDHEN, CDR2 SYDVKM. The CDR3 is 18 amino acids. Unmatched junction bases numbered 10, after V lost 2 bases and J lost 2 bases. CDR3 protein: CASSLRGFRDRAYNEQFF. In nucleotides, the CDR3 is TGTGCCAGCAGTTTAAGGGGGTTCCGGGACAGGGCCTACAATGAGCAGTTCTTC.

This chain connects TRBV4-1 to TRBJ1-1; 8 bases line up with TRBD1. CDR1 and CDR2 from the germline V gene are MGHRA and YSYEKL. V trimming: 1 base; J trimming: 4 bases; junction bases outside the gene matches: 2. The CDR3 extends over 14 amino acids. As DNA, the CDR3 is TGCGCCAGCAGCCAAGCACAGGGGGTCACTGAAGCTTTCTTT. Encoded protein: CASSQAQGVTEAFF.

The J gene is TRBJ2-7, the V gene TRBV30, with 8 bases identical to TRBD2. The CDR3 totals 14 residues. The germline CDR1 and CDR2 sequences are GTSNPN and SVGIG (reference sequence). V trimming: 0 bases; J trimming: 9 bases; junction bases outside the gene matches: 10. CDR3 bases: TGTGCCTGGAGTGTACGGGGACTAGATACGATGCAGTACTTC. Its protein is CAWSVRGLDTMQYF.

The chain recombines TRBV12-3 or TRBV12-4 with TRBJ2-1; D might be TRBD1 (7 bases). The CDR3 consists of 13 residues. Trimming cost V 4 bases and J 7 bases, with 11 bases left between them. For the CDR3, the DNA is TGTGCCAGCAGTTGGAGGGACAGTAATGAGCAGTTCTTC. It encodes CASSWRDSNEQFF.

Written as DNA, the CDR3 is TGTGCCAGCAGTTTATTGGCTCAGCAGTACTTC. The encoded protein is CASSLLAQQYF. The gene calls are TRBV28 and TRBJ2-7; D remains unclear. Germline-derived CDR1 and CDR2 are MDHEN and SYDVKM. Between the trimmed V and J ends, which lost 1 base and 8 bases, there was a span of 6 bases. The CDR3 consists of 11 residues.

The chain joins TRBV7-9 to TRBJ2-7, with TRBD1 matching 10 bases. This CDR3 has 14 residues. CDR1 SEHNR and CDR2 FQNEAQ come from the germline V gene (reference sequence). V was pared by 3 bases and J by 7 bases, with 6 bases of the junction left unmatched. CDR3 sequence reads: CASSFGQGVGEQYF. The CDR3 nucleotides are TGTGCCAGCAGCTTCGGACAGGGGGTTGGAGAGCAGTACTTC.

The chain joins TRBV29-1 to TRBJ1-1, with D tentatively TRBD1 (5 bases). The CDR3 sequence is 12 residues long. V dropped 3 bases and J dropped 5 bases, with 10 bases sitting between them. From germline, CDR1 is SQVTM and CDR2 ANQGSEA. CDR3 amino acids: CSVEGRGTEAFF. CDR3 nucleotide sequence: TGCAGCGTTGAGGGGAGGGGAACTGAAGCTTTCTTT.

This chain joins TRBV6-5 and TRBJ1-2; TRBD1 matches at 8 bases. The CDR3 runs 13 residues. Unmatched junction bases numbered 2, after V lost 5 bases and J lost 3 bases. The germline CDR1 and CDR2 sequences are MNHEY and SVGAGI. The CDR3, as DNA: TGTGCCAGCAGTCCACAGGGGGACTATGGCTACACCTTC. This encodes CASSPQGDYGYTF.

The chain uses TRBV27 and TRBJ1-2; TRBD1 might be the D (6 bases). There are 13 residues in the CDR3. With 1 base removed from V and 4 bases from J, the gap between germline ends came to 7 bases. Per the germline V gene, CDR1 is MNHEY and CDR2 is SMNVEV (reference sequence). CDR3: CASSLFRGYGYTF. CDR3 DNA sequence: TGTGCCAGCAGTTTATTCAGGGGCTATGGCTACACCTTC.

This rearrangement joins TRBV5-1 to TRBJ2-1, with 7 nucleotides matching TRBD1. The CDR3 has 16 residues. The germline V gene encodes CDR1 SGHRS and CDR2 YFSETQ. V gave up 0 bases and J gave up 6 bases; unmatched junction bases: 9. The CDR3 DNA follows: TGCGCCAGCAGCTTGGTGGGGGACAGAGTGTTCAATGAGCAGTTCTTC. This encodes CASSLVGDRVFNEQFF. Supplemented by reference TRBV5-1 and TRBJ2-1, the full variable domain reads KAGVTQTPRYLIKTRGQQVTLSCSPISGHRSVSWYQQTPGQGLQFLFEYFSETQRNKGNFPGRFSGRQFSNSRSEMNVSTLELGDSALYLCASSLVGDRVFNEQFFGPGTRLTVL.